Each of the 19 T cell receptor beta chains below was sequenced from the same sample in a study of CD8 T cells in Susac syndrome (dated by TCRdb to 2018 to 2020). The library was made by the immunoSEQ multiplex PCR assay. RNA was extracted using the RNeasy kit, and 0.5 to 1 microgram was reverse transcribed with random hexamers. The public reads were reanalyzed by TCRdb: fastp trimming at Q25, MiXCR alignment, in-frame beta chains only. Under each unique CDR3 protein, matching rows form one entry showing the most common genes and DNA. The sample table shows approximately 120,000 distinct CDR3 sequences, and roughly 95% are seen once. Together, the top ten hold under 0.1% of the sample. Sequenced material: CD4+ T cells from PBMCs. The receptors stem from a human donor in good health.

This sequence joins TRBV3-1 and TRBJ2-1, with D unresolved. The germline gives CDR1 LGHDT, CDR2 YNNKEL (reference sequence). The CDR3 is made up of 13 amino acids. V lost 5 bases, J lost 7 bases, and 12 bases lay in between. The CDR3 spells CASSVLRVNEQFF. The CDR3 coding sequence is TGTGCCAGCAGCGTCCTTAGGGTGAATGAGCAGTTCTTC.

Here the CDR3 reads CASSATGTLGTEQYF. As DNA, the CDR3 is TGCGCCAGCAGCGCCACCGGGACCCTTGGGACCGAGCAGTACTTC. The rearrangement uses TRBV5-1 and TRBJ2-7, with D perhaps given as TRBD1 or TRBD2 (5 bases each). The CDR3 runs 15 residues. Trimming cost V 4 bases and J 6 bases, with 20 bases left between them. Germline CDR1 reads SGHRS; CDR2 reads YFSETQ.

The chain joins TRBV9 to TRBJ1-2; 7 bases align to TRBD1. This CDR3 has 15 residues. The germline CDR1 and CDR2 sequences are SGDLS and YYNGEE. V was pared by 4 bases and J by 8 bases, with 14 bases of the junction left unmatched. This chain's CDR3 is CASSSRDRPARGYTF. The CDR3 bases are TGTGCCAGCAGCTCTCGGGACAGACCTGCGCGAGGCTACACCTTC.

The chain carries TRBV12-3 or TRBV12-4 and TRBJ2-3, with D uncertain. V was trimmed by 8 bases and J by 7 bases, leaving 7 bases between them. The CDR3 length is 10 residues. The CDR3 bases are TGTGCCAGCGGGTTTTATACGCAGTATTTT. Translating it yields CASGFYTQYF.

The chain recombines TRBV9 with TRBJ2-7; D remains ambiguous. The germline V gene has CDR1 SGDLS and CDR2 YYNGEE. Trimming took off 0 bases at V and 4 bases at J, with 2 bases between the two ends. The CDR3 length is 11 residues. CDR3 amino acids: CASSVGYEQYF. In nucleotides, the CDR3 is TGTGCCAGCAGCGTAGGATACGAGCAGTACTTC.

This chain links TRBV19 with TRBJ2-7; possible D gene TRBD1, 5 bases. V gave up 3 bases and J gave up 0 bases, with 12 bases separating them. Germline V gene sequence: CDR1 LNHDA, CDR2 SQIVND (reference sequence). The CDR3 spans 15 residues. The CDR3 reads CASSIVAGNSYEQYF. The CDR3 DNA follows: TGTGCCAGTAGTATTGTCGCAGGGAACTCCTACGAGCAGTACTTC.

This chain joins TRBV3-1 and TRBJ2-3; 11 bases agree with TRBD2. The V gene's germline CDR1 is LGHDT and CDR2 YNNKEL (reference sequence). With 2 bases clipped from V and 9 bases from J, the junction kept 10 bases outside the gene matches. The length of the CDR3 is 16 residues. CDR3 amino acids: CASSQRLAGGSETQYF. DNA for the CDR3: TGTGCCAGCAGCCAACGGCTAGCGGGGGGTTCCGAGACGCAGTATTTT.

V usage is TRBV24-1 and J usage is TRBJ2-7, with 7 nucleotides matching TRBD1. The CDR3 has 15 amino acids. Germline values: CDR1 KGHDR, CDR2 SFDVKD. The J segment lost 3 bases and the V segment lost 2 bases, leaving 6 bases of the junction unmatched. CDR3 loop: CATSDSGTESYEQYF. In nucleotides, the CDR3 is TGTGCCACCAGTGATTCCGGGACAGAGAGCTACGAGCAGTACTTC.

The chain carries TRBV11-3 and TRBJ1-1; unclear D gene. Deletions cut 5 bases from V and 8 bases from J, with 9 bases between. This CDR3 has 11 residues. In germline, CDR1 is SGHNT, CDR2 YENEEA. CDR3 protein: CASSLGPEAFF. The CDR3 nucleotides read TGTGCCAGCAGCCTCGGGCCAGAAGCTTTCTTT.

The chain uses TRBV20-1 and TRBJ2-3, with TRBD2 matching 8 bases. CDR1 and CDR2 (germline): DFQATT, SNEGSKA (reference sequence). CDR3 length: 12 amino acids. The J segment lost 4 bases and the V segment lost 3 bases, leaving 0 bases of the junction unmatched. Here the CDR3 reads CSASGRADTQYF. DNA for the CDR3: TGCAGTGCTAGCGGGAGGGCAGATACGCAGTATTTT.

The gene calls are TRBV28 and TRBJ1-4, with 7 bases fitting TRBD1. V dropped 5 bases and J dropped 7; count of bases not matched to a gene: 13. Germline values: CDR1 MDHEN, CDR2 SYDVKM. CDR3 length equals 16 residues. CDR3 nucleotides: TGTGCCAGCAGTCCCCCTGCTTACAGGGGCATTGAAAAACTGTTTTTT. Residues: CASSPPAYRGIEKLFF.

This chain's CDR3 is CSGGLAGQYF. For the CDR3, the DNA is TGCAGCGGTGGACTAGCGGGGCAGTATTTT. The chain employs TRBV29-1 and TRBJ2-3; 11 bases match TRBD2. This CDR3 contains 10 residues. Germline V lookup: CDR1 SQVTM, CDR2 ANQGSEA. Germline trimming cut 7 bases from V and 11 bases from J; bases unmatched to any gene: 2.

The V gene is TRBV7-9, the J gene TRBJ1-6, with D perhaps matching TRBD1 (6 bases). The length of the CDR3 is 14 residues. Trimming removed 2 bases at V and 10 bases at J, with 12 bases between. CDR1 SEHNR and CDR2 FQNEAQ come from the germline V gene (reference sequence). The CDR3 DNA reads TGTGCCAGCAGCTTACAGCAGGGGCGATCACCCCTCCACTTT. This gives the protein CASSLQQGRSPLHF. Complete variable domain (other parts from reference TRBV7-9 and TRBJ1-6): DTGVSQNPRHKITKRGQNVTFRCDPISEHNRLYWYRQTLGQGPEFLTYFQNEAQLEKSRLLSDRFSAERPKGSFSTLEIQRTEQGDSAMYLCASSLQQGRSPLHFGNGTRLTVT.

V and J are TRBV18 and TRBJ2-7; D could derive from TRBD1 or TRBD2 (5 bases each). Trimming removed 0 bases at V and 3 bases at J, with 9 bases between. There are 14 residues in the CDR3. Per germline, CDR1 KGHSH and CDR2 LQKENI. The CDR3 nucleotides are TGTGCCAGCTCACCACCGGGGGATCTCTACGAGCAGTACTTC. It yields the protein CASSPPGDLYEQYF.

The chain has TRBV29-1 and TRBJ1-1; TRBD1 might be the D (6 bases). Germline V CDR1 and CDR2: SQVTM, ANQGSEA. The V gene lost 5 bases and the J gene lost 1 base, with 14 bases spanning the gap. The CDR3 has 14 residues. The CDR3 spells CSVMVRGTNTEAFF. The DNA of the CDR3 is TGCAGCGTTATGGTTAGGGGGACGAACACTGAAGCTTTCTTT.

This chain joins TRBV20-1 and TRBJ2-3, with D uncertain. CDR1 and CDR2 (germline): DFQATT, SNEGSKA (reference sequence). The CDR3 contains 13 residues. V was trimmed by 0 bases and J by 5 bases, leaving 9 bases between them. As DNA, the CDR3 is TGCAGTGCTAGAGATAACAGTGGAGATACGCAGTATTTT. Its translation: CSARDNSGDTQYF.

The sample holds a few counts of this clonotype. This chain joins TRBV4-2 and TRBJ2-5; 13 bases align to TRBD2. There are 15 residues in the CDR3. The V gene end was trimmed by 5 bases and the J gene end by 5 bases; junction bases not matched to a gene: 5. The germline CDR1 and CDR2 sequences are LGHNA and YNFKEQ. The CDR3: CASSLLAGGPETQYF. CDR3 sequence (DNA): TGTGCCAGCAGCTTACTAGCGGGGGGGCCGGAGACCCAGTACTTC.

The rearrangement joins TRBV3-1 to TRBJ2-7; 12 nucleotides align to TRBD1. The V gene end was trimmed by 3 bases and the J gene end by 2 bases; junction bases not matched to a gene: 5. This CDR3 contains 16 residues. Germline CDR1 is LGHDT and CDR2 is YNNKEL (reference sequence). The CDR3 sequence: CASSHRDRGRPYEQYF. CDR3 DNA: TGTGCCAGCAGCCACAGGGACAGGGGGCGCCCCTACGAGCAGTACTTC.

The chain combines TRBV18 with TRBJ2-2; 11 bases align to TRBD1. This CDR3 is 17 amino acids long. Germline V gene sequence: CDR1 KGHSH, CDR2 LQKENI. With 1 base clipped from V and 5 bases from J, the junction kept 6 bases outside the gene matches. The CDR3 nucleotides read TGTGCCAGCTCACCACGGACAGGGGGCGCCGGGACCGGGGAGCTGTTTTTT. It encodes CASSPRTGGAGTGELFF.